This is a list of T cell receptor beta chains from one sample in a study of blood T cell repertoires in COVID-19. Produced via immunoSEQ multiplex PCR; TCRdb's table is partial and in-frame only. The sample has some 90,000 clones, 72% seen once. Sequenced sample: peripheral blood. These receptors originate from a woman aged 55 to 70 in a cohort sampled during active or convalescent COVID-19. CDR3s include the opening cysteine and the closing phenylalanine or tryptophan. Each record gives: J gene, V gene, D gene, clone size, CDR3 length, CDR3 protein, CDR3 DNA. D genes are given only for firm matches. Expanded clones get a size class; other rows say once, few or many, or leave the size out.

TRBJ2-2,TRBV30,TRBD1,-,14,CAWRPGGAAGELFF,TGTGCCTGGAGACCAGGGGGCGCAGCAGGGGAGCTGTTTTTT
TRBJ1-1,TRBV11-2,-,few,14,CASNSHDRNTEAFF,TGTGCCAGCAACTCCCACGACAGGAACACTGAAGCTTTCTTT
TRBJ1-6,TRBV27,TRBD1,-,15,CASSLGTGGKGPLHF,TGTGCCAGCAGTCTCGGGACAGGGGGAAAGGGACCCCTCCACTTT
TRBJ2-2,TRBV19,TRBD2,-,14,CASWLAGGPGELFF,TGTGCCAGTTGGCTAGCGGGGGGGCCCGGGGAGCTGTTTTTT
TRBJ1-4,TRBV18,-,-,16,CASSPPTGDSNEKLFF,TGTGCCAGCTCACCACCGACCGGGGACTCCAATGAAAAACTGTTTTTT
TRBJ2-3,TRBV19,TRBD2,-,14,CASSMTSGGNTQYF,TGTGCCAGTAGTATGACTAGCGGGGGAAATACGCAGTATTTT
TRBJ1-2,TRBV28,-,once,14,CASSWGRGGVGYTF,TGTGCCAGCAGTTGGGGACGGGGGGGTGTTGGCTACACCTTC
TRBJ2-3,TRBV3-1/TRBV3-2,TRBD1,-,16,CASSLPGQGYMDTQYF,TGTGCCAGCAGCCTACCGGGACAGGGTTATATGGATACGCAGTATTTT
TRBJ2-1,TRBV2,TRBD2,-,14,CASLAGDSFNEQFF,TGTGCCAGCCTAGCGGGGGATAGCTTTAATGAGCAGTTCTTC
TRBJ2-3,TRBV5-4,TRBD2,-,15,CASSFMTSGTDTQYF,TGTGCCAGCAGCTTCATGACTAGCGGAACAGATACGCAGTATTTT
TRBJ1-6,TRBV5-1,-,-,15,CASSLEYNTNSPLHF,TGCGCCAGCAGCTTGGAGTACAACACTAATTCACCCCTCCACTTT
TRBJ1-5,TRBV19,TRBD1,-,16,CASSASGTALNQPQHF,TGTGCCAGTAGTGCCTCCGGGACAGCCTTAAATCAGCCCCAGCATTTT
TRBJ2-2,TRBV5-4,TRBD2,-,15,CASSLKRGNTGELFF,TGTGCCAGCAGCTTAAAGCGGGGGAACACCGGGGAGCTGTTTTTT
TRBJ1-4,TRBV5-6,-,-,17,CASSLAKGQRLNEKLFF,TGTGCCAGCAGCTTGGCCAAAGGACAGCGCTTGAATGAAAAACTGTTTTTT
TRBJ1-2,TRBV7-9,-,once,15,CASSLDSGGNYGYTF,TGTGCCAGCAGCTTAGATTCCGGCGGTAACTATGGCTACACCTTC
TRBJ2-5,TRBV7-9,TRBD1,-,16,CASSPYPDRGVETQYF,TGTGCCAGCAGCCCCTACCCGGACAGGGGGGTAGAGACCCAGTACTTC
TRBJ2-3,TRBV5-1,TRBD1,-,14,CASSGQVVTDTQYF,TGCGCCAGCAGCGGACAGGTCGTAACAGATACGCAGTATTTT
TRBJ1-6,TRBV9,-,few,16,CASSVSSGQYNSPLHF,TGTGCCAGCAGCGTAAGTTCAGGACAGTATAATTCACCCCTCCACTTT
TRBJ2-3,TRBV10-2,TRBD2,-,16,CASSEPSGGWVDTQYF,TGCGCCAGCAGTGAGCCTAGCGGGGGTTGGGTAGATACGCAGTATTTT
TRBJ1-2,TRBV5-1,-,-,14,CASSLVGRDYGYTF,TGCGCCAGCAGCTTGGTAGGCAGGGACTATGGCTACACCTTC
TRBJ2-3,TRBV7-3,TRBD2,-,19,CASSLGGIGSGTSTDTQYF,TGTGCCAGCAGCTTAGGGGGAATCGGTAGCGGGACGAGCACAGATACGCAGTATTTT
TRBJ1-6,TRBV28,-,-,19,CASTATVGGSLLRNSPLHF,TGTGCCAGCACCGCGACGGTCGGGGGGAGTCTCCTTAGAAATTCACCCCTCCACTTT
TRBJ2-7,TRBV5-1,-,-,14,CASSPGDSRYEQYF,TGCGCCAGCAGCCCGGGGGACAGCCGATACGAGCAGTACTTC
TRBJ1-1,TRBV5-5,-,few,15,CASSWQGRMNTEAFF,TGTGCCAGCAGTTGGCAGGGAAGGATGAACACTGAAGCTTTCTTT
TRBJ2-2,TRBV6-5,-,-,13,CASTRRGTGELFF,TGTGCCAGTACCCGAAGGGGCACCGGGGAGCTGTTTTTT
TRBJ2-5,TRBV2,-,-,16,CASSDPGRERQETQYF,TGTGCCAGCAGTGATCCGGGCAGGGAAAGGCAAGAGACCCAGTACTTC
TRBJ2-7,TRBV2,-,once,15,CASSSGATQGNEQYF,TGTGCCAGCAGTAGCGGGGCAACGCAGGGGAACGAGCAGTACTTC
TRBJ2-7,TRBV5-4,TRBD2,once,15,CASSFLTSGVYEQYF,TGTGCCAGCAGCTTTCTGACTAGCGGGGTTTACGAGCAGTACTTC
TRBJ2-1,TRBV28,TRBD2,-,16,CASSLLAGGFINEQFF,TGTGCCAGCAGTCTGCTAGCGGGGGGGTTTATCAATGAGCAGTTCTTC
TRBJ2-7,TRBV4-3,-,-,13,CASSQELRFEQYF,TGCGCCAGCAGCCAAGAGTTGCGGTTCGAGCAGTACTTC
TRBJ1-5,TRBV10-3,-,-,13,CAIGQAQVQPQHF,TGTGCCATCGGCCAGGCCCAGGTTCAGCCCCAGCATTTT
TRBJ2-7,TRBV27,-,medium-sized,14,CASSLRDTSYEQYF,TGTGCCAGCAGTTTAAGGGACACCTCCTACGAGCAGTACTTC
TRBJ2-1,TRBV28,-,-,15,CASNTPGLPSDEQFF,TGTGCCAGCAACACACCGGGACTCCCGTCCGATGAGCAGTTCTTC
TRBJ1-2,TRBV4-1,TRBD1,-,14,CASSQGDRGWGYTF,TGCGCCAGCAGCCAAGGGGACAGGGGATGGGGCTACACCTTC
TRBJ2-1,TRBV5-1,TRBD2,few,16,CASSLSASGPSGEQFF,TGCGCCAGCAGCTTGTCGGCTAGCGGGCCTTCGGGTGAGCAGTTCTTC
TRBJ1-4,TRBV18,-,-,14,CASSLTSTNEKLFF,TGTGCCAGCTCACTGACTAGTACTAATGAAAAACTGTTTTTT
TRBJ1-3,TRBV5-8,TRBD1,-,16,CASSRVDRGIGNTIYF,TGTGCCAGCAGCCGAGTGGACAGGGGGATTGGAAACACCATATATTTT
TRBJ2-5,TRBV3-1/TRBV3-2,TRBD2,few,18,CASSQTSGGASRLETQYF,TGTGCCAGCAGCCAGACTAGCGGGGGGGCATCGAGGTTAGAGACCCAGTACTTC
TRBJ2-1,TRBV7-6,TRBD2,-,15,CASSLGAGGYNEQFF,TGTGCCAGCAGCTTAGGAGCGGGGGGGTACAATGAGCAGTTCTTC
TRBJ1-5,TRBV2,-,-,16,CASSDSWGRGNQPQHF,TGTGCCAGCAGTGATTCGTGGGGCCGGGGCAATCAGCCCCAGCATTTT
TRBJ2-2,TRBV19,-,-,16,CASNDPAGEFTGELFF,TGTGCCAGTAACGATCCCGCAGGGGAGTTCACCGGGGAGCTGTTTTTT
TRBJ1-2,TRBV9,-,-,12,CASSAMGRGYTF,TGTGCCAGCAGCGCTATGGGCCGGGGCTACACCTTC
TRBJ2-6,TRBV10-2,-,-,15,CASSLGAPGANVLTF,TGCGCCAGCTCCTTGGGGGCTCCTGGGGCCAACGTCCTGACTTTC
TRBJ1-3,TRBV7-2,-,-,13,CASSVIQGNTIYF,TGTGCCAGCAGCGTCATACAGGGAAACACCATATATTTT
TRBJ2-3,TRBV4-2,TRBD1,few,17,CASSLETGRISTDTQYF,TGTGCCAGCAGCCTCGAGACAGGGCGGATTAGCACAGATACGCAGTATTTT
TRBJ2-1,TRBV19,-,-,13,CASSPGGPNEQFF,TGTGCCAGTAGTCCCGGGGGGCCCAATGAGCAGTTCTTC
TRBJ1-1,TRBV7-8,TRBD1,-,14,CASSPTGTYTEAFF,TGTGCCAGCAGCCCGACAGGGACGTACACTGAAGCTTTCTTT
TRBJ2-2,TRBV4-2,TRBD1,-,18,CASSQDLGTGLYTGELFF,TGTGCCAGCAGCCAAGATCTCGGGACAGGGCTCTACACCGGGGAGCTGTTTTTT
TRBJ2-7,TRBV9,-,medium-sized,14,CASSPSGVSYEQYF,TGTGCCAGCAGCCCATCGGGGGTCTCGTACGAGCAGTACTTC
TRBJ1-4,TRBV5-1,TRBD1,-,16,CASSRDRGLGNEKLFF,TGCGCCAGCAGCCGGGACAGGGGATTGGGTAATGAAAAACTGTTTTTT
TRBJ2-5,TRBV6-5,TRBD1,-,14,CASRRSGGQETQYF,TGTGCCAGCAGAAGATCAGGGGGCCAAGAGACCCAGTACTTC
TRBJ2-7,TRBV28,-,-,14,CASSMSPMLDEQYF,TGTGCCAGCAGTATGAGCCCGATGCTAGACGAGCAGTACTTC
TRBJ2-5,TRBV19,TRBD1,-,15,CASSPQRGLVETQYF,TGTGCCAGTAGCCCCCAAAGGGGGCTTGTAGAGACCCAGTACTTC
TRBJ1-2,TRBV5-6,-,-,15,CASSLGQPARDGYTF,TGTGCCAGCAGCTTGGGACAGCCAGCCCGTGATGGCTACACCTTC
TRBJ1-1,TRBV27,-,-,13,CASSLIRQGAAFF,TGTGCCAGCAGTTTAATACGGCAGGGCGCAGCTTTCTTT
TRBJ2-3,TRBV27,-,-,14,CASSLSPDTDTQYF,TGTGCCAGCAGTTTATCACCAGACACAGATACGCAGTATTTT
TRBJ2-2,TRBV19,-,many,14,CASSIAGNTGELFF,TGTGCCAGTAGCATTGCGGGGAACACCGGGGAGCTGTTTTTT